This record looks at one TCR beta chain sequence and its context. The PCR was carried out with 60 Vbeta primers and 13 Jbeta primers. Profiled with immunoSEQ multiplex PCR; TCRdb holds only in-frame clones, not every one. The sample includes roughly 190,000 clones, over 60% of them seen just once. CDR3 size: 14 residues. CDR1 is SGHVS, CDR2 FQNEAQ, per germline. Trimming shortened V by 0 bases and J by 9 bases, and 9 bases separated the two germline ends. These data originate in a study of cytomegalovirus exposure and HLA in healthy donors. The sample comprised PBMCs. The gene calls are TRBV7-8 and TRBJ1-6; D not resolved. The TCR originated in a woman aged 45-65 years in good health and CMV-seronegative. The CDR3 region has the DNA TGTGCCAGCAGCTTAGCCAACAGTTTTTCACCCCTCCACTTT. Translating it yields CASSLANSFSPLHF.